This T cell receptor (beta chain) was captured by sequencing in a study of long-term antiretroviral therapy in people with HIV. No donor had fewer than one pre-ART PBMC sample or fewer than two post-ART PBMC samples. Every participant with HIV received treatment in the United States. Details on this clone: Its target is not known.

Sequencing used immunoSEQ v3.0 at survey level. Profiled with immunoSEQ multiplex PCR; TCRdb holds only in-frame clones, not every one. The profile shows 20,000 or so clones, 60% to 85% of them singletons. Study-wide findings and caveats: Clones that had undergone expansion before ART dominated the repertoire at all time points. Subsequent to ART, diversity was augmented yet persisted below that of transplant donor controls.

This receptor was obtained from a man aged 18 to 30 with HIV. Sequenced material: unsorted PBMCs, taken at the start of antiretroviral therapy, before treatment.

This CDR3 is CASSPSAGRLYGYTF. The CDR3 bases are TGTGCCAGCAGCCCCTCCGCCGGGAGACTCTATGGCTACACCTTC. The chain uses TRBV7-6 and TRBJ1-2; D call uncertain. V dropped 5 bases and J dropped 4 bases, with 17 bases sitting between them. CDR3 length: 15 amino acids. The germline V gene has CDR1 SGHVS and CDR2 FNYEAQ.